Described below is a single TCR beta chain sequence and its context. Its antigen is not known. V lost 10 bases, J lost 8 bases, and 5 bases stayed unmatched. Germline CDR1 and CDR2: LNHDA and SQIVND (reference sequence). This CDR3 is built from 13 residues. This record belongs to a study of cytotoxic CD8 clonotypes in ibrutinib-treated CLL. Regarding the study as a whole: Clonality grew at ibrutinib response; at progression, it decreased back toward baseline.

The data were produced by immunoSEQ multiplex PCR, yet TCRdb's version contains in-frame clones alone and is incomplete. Altogether approximately 91,000 clones are present, around 79% being singletons, with the ten largest covering roughly 4.8%. Source: PBMCs, taken after 12 months of ibrutinib treatment. The clonotype comes from a human donor with chronic lymphocytic leukemia. The chain employs TRBV19 and TRBJ2-2, with 12 bases lining up with TRBD2. The chain's CDR3 is CATGTSGPGELFF. DNA for the CDR3: TGTGCCACCGGGACTAGCGGGCCGGGGGAGCTGTTTTTT.